The T cell receptor (beta chain) described here comes from a study of T and B cells in COVID-19 patients. Note on this clonotype: Its specificity is not known.

Findings and limits, study-wide: The recovered cohort had about 2,300 exclusive TCR clusters, including roughly 28 low generation probability clusters. Sorted SARS-CoV-2-responsive or tetramer+ T cells and CD4+, regulatory and CD8+ subsets were not yet sequenced.

Each TRB amplification used about 250-550 ng of genomic DNA from blood. TRB rearrangements were amplified by multiplex PCR with BIOMED2 TRB-A/B primers. Each CDR3 protein is one row after TCRdb ran MiXCR on the multiplex PCR reads. The table includes 8,500 to 13,000 distinct CDR3 sequences, around 30% detected once. The sample consisted of blood. This sequence originates from a human donor with active COVID-19.

CDR3 residues: CASSFNIYQPQHF. In DNA, the CDR3 is TGTGCCAGCAGTTTCAATATATATCAGCCCCAGCATTTT. The chain employs TRBV12-3 or TRBV12-4 and TRBJ1-5; no clear D. The CDR3 is 13 amino acids. Trimming removed 3 bases from V and 5 bases from J, with 8 bases in between.